These 15 T cell receptor beta chains came from one sample sequenced in a study of control samples from healthy donors and cancer patients. The repertoire was sequenced with immunoSEQ multiplex PCR; TCRdb's copy has only in-frame clones and lacks some. The sample consists of 150,000 to 170,000 clones, over 85% of them appearing once. Specimen: blood. The origin of the receptors is a man aged 40-55 years in good health.

V gene TRBV6-5 combines with J gene TRBJ1-1, with D perhaps TRBD1 (6 bases). Germline CDR1 reads MNHEY; CDR2 reads SVGAGI. The CDR3 contains 13 residues. The V gene lost 7 bases and the J gene lost 1 base, with 10 bases spanning the gap. CDR3 loop: CASKQGSNTEAFF. CDR3 nucleotides: TGTGCCAGCAAGCAGGGGTCGAACACTGAAGCTTTCTTT.

This rearrangement joins TRBV6-2 or TRBV6-3 to TRBJ1-2; 7 positions agree with TRBD1. J was trimmed by 2 bases and V by 2 bases; bases with no gene match: 2. The germline V gene has CDR1 MNHEY and CDR2 SVGEGT. The CDR3 is made up of 14 amino acids. CDR3 bases: TGTGCCAGCAGTTACGGGACAGTAAACTATGGCTACACCTTC. Encoded protein: CASSYGTVNYGYTF.

This rearrangement joins TRBV6-5 to TRBJ2-7; D unresolved. Per the germline V gene, CDR1 is MNHEY and CDR2 is SVGAGI. The CDR3 covers 13 residues. The V end lost 6 bases, the J end lost 4 bases, and 13 bases lay between the germline ends. The CDR3 spells CASSDPILYEQYF. In DNA form, the CDR3 reads TGTGCCAGCAGCGACCCGATATTATACGAGCAGTACTTC.

V usage is TRBV9 and J usage is TRBJ1-2, with TRBD1 matching over 7 bases. This CDR3 has 14 residues. Germline V gene sequence: CDR1 SGDLS, CDR2 YYNGEE. J gave up 8 bases and V 2 bases, and 9 bases lay outside the gene matches. In DNA, the CDR3 is TGTGCCAGCAGCGTTGGGACAGCCGCTCAGGGCTACACCTTC. It codes for CASSVGTAAQGYTF.

The rearrangement joins TRBV11-2 to TRBJ2-7, with D possibly matching TRBD1 (5 bases). V lost 2 bases and J lost 3, with 11 bases in between. This CDR3 comprises 14 residues. Germline V gives CDR1 SGHAT, CDR2 FQNNGV. The CDR3 loop reads CASSLQGSGYEQYF. DNA of the CDR3: TGTGCCAGCAGCTTACAGGGATCGGGCTACGAGCAGTACTTC.

This clone showed up just a few times. The chain is built from TRBV30 and TRBJ1-5; D is perhaps TRBD1 (6 bases). The CDR3 loop spans 12 amino acids. The ends were cut back, 0 bases at V and 7 bases at J, with 7 bases in the middle. The germline CDR1 and CDR2 sequences are GTSNPN and SVGIG (reference sequence). In nucleotides, the CDR3 is TGTGCCTGGAGTGTACAGGGACAGCCCCAGCATTTT. Its protein product is CAWSVQGQPQHF.

This chain joins TRBV7-6 and TRBJ2-7; D remains unclear. CDR1 and CDR2 (germline): SGHVS, FNYEAQ. Between the trimmed V and J ends, which lost 0 bases and 0 bases, there was a span of 3 bases. CDR3 length: 13 residues. The CDR3 spells CASSLASSYEQYF. The CDR3 nucleotides are TGTGCCAGCAGCTTAGCCAGCTCCTACGAGCAGTACTTC.

This clone has a single count. The chain employs TRBV6-5 and TRBJ2-2; D gene ambiguous. V lost 0 bases, J lost 6 bases, and 2 bases lay in between. The CDR3 has 12 amino acids. The V gene's germline CDR1 is MNHEY and CDR2 SVGAGI. This CDR3 reads CASSYSPGELFF. As DNA, the CDR3 is TGTGCCAGCAGTTACTCGCCCGGGGAGCTGTTTTTT.

V and J are TRBV27 and TRBJ1-5; D might be TRBD1 (6 bases). V gave up 8 bases and J gave up 2 bases, with 10 bases separating them. The CDR3 consists of 13 residues. The germline gives CDR1 MNHEY, CDR2 SMNVEV (reference sequence). The CDR3 spells CASRQAGNQPQHF. CDR3 coding DNA: TGTGCCAGCCGACAGGCCGGCAATCAGCCCCAGCATTTT.

The chain links TRBV4-3 to TRBJ2-7, with a tentative D call TRBD1 (5 bases). Germline V gene sequence: CDR1 LGHNA, CDR2 YSLEER. The CDR3 consists of 14 residues. V was trimmed by 4 bases and J by 1 base, leaving 11 bases between them. CDR3: CASSRSDSSYEQYF. For the CDR3, the DNA is TGCGCCAGCAGCCGGTCAGACAGTTCCTACGAGCAGTACTTC.

The chain recombines TRBV25-1 with TRBJ1-1; the D is unclear. V was clipped by 6 bases and J by 2 bases, with 10 bases between them. The CDR3 has 13 residues. Germline CDR1 MGHDK, CDR2 SYGVNS. Here the CDR3 reads CASREEFNTEAFF. The CDR3 DNA is TGTGCCAGCAGAGAGGAGTTTAACACTGAAGCTTTCTTT.

The chain is built from TRBV9 and TRBJ2-7; 8 bases are a match to TRBD2. Germline V gene data show CDR1 as SGDLS and CDR2 as YYNGEE. With V trimmed by 2 bases and J by 3 bases, 4 bases remained unmatched. CDR3 size: 14 residues. CDR3 coding DNA: TGTGCCAGCAGCGTCGGCGGGGGGAACTACGAGCAGTACTTC. Translating gives CASSVGGGNYEQYF.

This chain links TRBV5-5 with TRBJ1-2; possibly TRBD1 for D (6 bases). The CDR3 has 14 amino acids. Germline CDR1 reads SGHKS; CDR2 reads YYEKEE (reference sequence). Trimming shortened V by 4 bases and J by 2 bases, and 12 bases separated the two germline ends. CDR3 in DNA: TGTGCCAGCAGCATTCAGGGGCCCAACTATGGCTACACCTTC. Its protein is CASSIQGPNYGYTF.

This sequence joins TRBV6-6 and TRBJ2-3; D is perhaps TRBD2 (6 bases). Germline lookup yields CDR1 MNHNY and CDR2 SVGAGI (reference sequence). The CDR3 is 12 amino acids. The V end lost 8 bases, the J end lost 4 bases, and 10 bases lay between the germline ends. The DNA of the CDR3 is TGTGCCAGCCTGGGGGGAGCAGATACGCAGTATTTT. Its translation: CASLGGADTQYF.

The chain uses TRBV5-1 and TRBJ1-6; D perhaps matches TRBD1 (6 bases). This CDR3 region has 13 residues. V shed 0 bases and J shed 8 bases, with 6 bases lying between them. Germline values: CDR1 SGHRS, CDR2 YFSETQ. The CDR3 reads CASSLGQDSPLHF. CDR3 coding DNA: TGCGCCAGCAGCTTGGGACAGGATTCACCCCTCCACTTT.